Each of the 4 T cell receptor beta chains below was sequenced from the same sample in a study of OX40 agonist ivuxolimab in advanced cancers. Generated by immunoSEQ multiplex PCR, the TCRdb table keeps only in-frame clones and is missing some. The sample includes around 62,000 clones, 85% of them seen just once. Sequencing used CD4+ or CD8+ T cells sorted from blood, obtained in a trial of the OX40 agonist ivuxolimab. These receptors all come from an adult with an advanced solid tumor such as melanoma, head and neck, liver or kidney cancer.

The J gene is TRBJ2-6, the V gene TRBV19; TRBD1 aligns across 9 bases. From germline, CDR1 is LNHDA and CDR2 SQIVND (reference sequence). The V and J ends lost 5 bases and 0 bases, in that order; junction bases with no gene match: 5. This CDR3 spans 17 amino acids. CDR3 sequence: CASSLGQGHSGANVLTF. CDR3 in DNA: TGTGCCAGTAGTTTGGGACAGGGCCACTCTGGGGCCAACGTCCTGACTTTC.

The chain couples TRBV14 to TRBJ2-2; D could derive from TRBD1 or TRBD2 (5 bases each). Germline V gene data show CDR1 as SGHDN and CDR2 as FVKESK. The V and J ends lost 2 bases and 8 bases respectively, with 15 bases between them. CDR3 size: 15 residues. The CDR3 nucleotides are TGTGCCAGCAGCCAAACTCAGGGACGGCGTGGGGAGCTGTTTTTT. Protein product: CASSQTQGRRGELFF. The full variable domain, with the rest looked up from reference TRBV14 and TRBJ2-2, is EAGVTQFPSHSVIEKGQTVTLRCDPISGHDNLYWYRRVMGKEIKFLLHFVKESKQDESGMPNNRFLAERTGGTYSTLKVQPAELEDSGVYFCASSQTQGRRGELFFGEGSRLTVL.

The V and J genes are TRBV5-1 and TRBJ2-3, with 14 bases aligning to TRBD2. The CDR3 has 17 amino acids. Trimming took 2 bases from V and 9 from J; bases not matched to a gene: 11. From germline, CDR1 is SGHRS and CDR2 YFSETQ. CDR3 bases: TGCGCCAGCAGCTTTCGAGGGACTAGCGGGGGACCGGTCACGCAGTATTTT. Its protein product is CASSFRGTSGGPVTQYF.

This clone appeared a single time. The chain employs TRBV9 and TRBJ1-4; D gene ambiguous. This CDR3 comprises 17 residues. V lost 4 bases and J 0 bases, leaving 16 bases between the germline ends. Looked up from germline, CDR1 is SGDLS and CDR2 is YYNGEE. CDR3 sequence (DNA): TGTGCCAGCAGCAGACGAGAAAACTTTGCAACTAATGAAAAACTGTTTTTT. This translates into CASSRRENFATNEKLFF.